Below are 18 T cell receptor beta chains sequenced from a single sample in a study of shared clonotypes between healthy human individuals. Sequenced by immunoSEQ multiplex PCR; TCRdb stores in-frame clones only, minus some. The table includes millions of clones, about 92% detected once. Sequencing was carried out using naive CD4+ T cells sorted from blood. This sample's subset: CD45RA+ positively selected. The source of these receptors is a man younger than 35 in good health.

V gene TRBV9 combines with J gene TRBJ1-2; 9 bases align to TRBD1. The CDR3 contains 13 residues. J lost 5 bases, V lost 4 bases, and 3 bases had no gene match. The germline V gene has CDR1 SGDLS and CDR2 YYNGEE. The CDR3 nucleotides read TGTGCCAGCAGCCGGGACAGGGAGTATGGCTACACCTTC. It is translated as CASSRDREYGYTF. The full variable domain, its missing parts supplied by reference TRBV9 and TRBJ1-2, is DSGVTQTPKHLITATGQRVTLRCSPRSGDLSVYWYQQSLDQGLQFLIQYYNGEERAKGNILERFSAQQFPDLHSELNLSSLELGDSALYFCASSRDREYGYTFGSGTRLTVV.

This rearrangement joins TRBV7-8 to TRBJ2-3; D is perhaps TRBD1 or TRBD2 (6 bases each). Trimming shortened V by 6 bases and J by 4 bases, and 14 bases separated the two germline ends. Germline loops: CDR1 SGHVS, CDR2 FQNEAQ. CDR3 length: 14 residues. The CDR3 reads CASSRRGFADTQYF. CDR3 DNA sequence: TGTGCCAGCAGTCGGAGGGGGTTTGCAGATACGCAGTATTTT.

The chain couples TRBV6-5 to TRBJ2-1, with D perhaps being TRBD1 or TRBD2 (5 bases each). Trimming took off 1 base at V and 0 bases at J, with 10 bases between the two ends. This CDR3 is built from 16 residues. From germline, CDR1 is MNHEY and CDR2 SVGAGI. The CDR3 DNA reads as TGTGCCAGCAGTTACTTGGGGACGCTCTCCTACAATGAGCAGTTCTTC. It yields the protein CASSYLGTLSYNEQFF.

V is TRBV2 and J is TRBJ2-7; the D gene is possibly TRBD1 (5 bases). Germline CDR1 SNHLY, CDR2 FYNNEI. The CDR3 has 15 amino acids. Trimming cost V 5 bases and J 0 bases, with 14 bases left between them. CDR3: CASSPGRVTSYEQYF. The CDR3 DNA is TGTGCCAGCAGTCCCGGCAGGGTTACCTCCTACGAGCAGTACTTC.

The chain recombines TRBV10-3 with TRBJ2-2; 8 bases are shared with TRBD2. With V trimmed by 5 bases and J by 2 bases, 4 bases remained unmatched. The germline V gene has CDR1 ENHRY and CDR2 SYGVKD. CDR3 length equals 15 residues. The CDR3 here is CAISRLATNTGELFF. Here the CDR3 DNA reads TGTGCCATCAGTCGACTAGCGACCAACACCGGGGAGCTGTTTTTT.

In DNA form, the CDR3 reads TGTGCCAGCAGCTTAGCCCTAGCGGGATCCTCCTACGAGCAGTACTTC. Its translation is CASSLALAGSSYEQYF. The chain recombines TRBV7-2 with TRBJ2-7; TRBD2 matches at 9 bases. Trimming took 0 bases from V and 0 from J; bases not matched to a gene: 3. Germline V gene lookup returns CDR1 SGHTA and CDR2 FQGNSA. This CDR3 is built from 16 residues.

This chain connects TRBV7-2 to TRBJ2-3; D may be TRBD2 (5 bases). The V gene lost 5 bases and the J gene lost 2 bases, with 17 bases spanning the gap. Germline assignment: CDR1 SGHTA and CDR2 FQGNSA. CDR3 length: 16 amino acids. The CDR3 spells CASSPLPGVYTDTQYF. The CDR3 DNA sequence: TGTGCCAGCAGCCCGCTCCCCGGGGTTTACACAGATACGCAGTATTTT.

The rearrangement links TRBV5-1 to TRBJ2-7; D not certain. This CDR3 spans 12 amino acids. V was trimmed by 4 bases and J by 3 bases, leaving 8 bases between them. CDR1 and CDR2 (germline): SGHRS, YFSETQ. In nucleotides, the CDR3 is TGCGCCAGCAGCGTGGACGACTACGAGCAGTACTTC. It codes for CASSVDDYEQYF.

The CDR3 region has the DNA TGCAGCGTTGATTCGGGGTTTAACTATGGCTACACCTTC. It is translated as CSVDSGFNYGYTF. This sequence joins TRBV29-1 and TRBJ1-2; D gene unclear. The CDR3 runs 13 residues. V was trimmed by 3 bases and J by 1 base, leaving 9 bases between them. Germline lookup yields CDR1 SQVTM and CDR2 ANQGSEA.

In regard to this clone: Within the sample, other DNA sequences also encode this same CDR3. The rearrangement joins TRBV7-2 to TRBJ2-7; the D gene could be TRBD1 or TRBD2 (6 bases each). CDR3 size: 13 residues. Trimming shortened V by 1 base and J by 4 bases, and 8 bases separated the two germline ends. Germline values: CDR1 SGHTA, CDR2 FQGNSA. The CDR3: CASSLEGGYEQYF. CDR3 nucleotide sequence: TGTGCCAGCAGCTTAGAGGGGGGATACGAGCAGTACTTC.

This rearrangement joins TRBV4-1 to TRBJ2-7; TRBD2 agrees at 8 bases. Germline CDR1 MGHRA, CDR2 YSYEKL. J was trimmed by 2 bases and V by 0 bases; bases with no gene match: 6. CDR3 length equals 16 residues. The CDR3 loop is CASSQDPLAGPYEQYF. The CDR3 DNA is TGCGCCAGCAGCCAAGACCCCCTAGCGGGTCCCTACGAGCAGTACTTC.

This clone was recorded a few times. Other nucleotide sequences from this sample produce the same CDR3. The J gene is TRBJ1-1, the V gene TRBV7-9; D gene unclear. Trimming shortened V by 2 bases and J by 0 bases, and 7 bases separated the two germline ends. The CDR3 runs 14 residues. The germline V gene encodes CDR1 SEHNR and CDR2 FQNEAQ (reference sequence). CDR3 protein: CASSLRQVNTEAFF. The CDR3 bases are TGTGCCAGCAGCTTAAGGCAGGTGAACACTGAAGCTTTCTTT. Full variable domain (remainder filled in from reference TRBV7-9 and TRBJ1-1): DTGVSQNPRHKITKRGQNVTFRCDPISEHNRLYWYRQTLGQGPEFLTYFQNEAQLEKSRLLSDRFSAERPKGSFSTLEIQRTEQGDSAMYLCASSLRQVNTEAFFGQGTRLTVV.

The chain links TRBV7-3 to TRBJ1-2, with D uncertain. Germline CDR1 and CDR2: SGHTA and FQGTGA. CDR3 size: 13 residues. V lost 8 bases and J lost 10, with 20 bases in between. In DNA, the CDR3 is TGTGCCAGCGGGTTTGGGCTCACCCCCGACTACACCTTC. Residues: CASGFGLTPDYTF. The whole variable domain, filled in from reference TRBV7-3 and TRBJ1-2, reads GAGVSQTPSNKVTEKGKYVELRCDPISGHTALYWYRQSLGQGPEFLIYFQGTGAADDSGLPNDRFFAVRPEGSVSTLKIQRTERGDSAVYLCASGFGLTPDYTFGSGTRLTVV.

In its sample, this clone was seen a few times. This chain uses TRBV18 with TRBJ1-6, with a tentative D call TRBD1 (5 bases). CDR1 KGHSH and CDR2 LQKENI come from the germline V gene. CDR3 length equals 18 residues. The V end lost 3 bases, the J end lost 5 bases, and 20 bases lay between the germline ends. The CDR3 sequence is CASSPPVRGWGNNSPLHF. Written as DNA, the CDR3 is TGTGCCAGCTCACCCCCCGTAAGGGGATGGGGGAATAATTCACCCCTCCACTTT.

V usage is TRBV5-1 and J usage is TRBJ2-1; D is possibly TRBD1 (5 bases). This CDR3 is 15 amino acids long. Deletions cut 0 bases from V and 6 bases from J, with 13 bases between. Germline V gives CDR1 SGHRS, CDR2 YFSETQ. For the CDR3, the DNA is TGCGCCAGCAGCTTGGGGCAGGGATTCCTCAATGAGCAGTTCTTC. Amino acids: CASSLGQGFLNEQFF.

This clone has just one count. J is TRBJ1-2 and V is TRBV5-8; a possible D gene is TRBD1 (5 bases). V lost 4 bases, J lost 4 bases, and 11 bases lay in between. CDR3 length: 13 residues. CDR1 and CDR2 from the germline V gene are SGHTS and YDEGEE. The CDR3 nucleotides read TGTGCCAGCAGCCCCGGGACGGCCTATGGCTACACCTTC. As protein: CASSPGTAYGYTF. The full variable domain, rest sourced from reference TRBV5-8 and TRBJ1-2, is EAGVTQSPTHLIKTRGQQATLRCSPISGHTSVYWYQQALGLGLQFLLWYDEGEERNRGNFPPRFSGRQFPNYSSELNVNALELEDSALYLCASSPGTAYGYTFGSGTRLTVV.

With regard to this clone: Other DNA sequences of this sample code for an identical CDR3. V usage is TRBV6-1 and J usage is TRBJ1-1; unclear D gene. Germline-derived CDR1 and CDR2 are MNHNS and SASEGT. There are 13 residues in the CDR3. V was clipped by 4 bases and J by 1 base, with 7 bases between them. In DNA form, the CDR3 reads TGTGCCAGCAGTGGGCAGTCGAACACTGAAGCTTTCTTT. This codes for CASSGQSNTEAFF.

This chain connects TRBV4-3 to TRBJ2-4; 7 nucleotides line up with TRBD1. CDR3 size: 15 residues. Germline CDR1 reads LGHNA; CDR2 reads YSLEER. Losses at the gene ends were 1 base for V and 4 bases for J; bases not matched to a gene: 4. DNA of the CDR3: TGCGCCAGCAGCCAAGCTTGGGACAGAAAAAACATTCAGTACTTC. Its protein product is CASSQAWDRKNIQYF.